This T cell receptor beta chain was sequenced in a study of PD-1 blockade in classical Hodgkin lymphoma. Points from the study as a whole: Reported baseline diversity: healthy donors highest, relapsed/refractory patients lowest.

The CDR3 contains 15 residues. CDR1 and CDR2 from the germline V gene are SSHAT and FNYEAQ (reference sequence). Points on this clone: Antigen unknown.

All trial patients relapsed after autologous stem cell transplantation. Produced via immunoSEQ multiplex PCR; TCRdb's table is partial and in-frame only. The table lists roughly 32,000 clones, 82% of them singletons, with more than 30% in the top ten. The receptor's source is a human donor with classical Hodgkin lymphoma. This chain connects TRBV7-7 to TRBJ2-3; 7 nucleotides align to TRBD2. Sequencing was performed on peripheral blood mononuclear cells (PBMCs), taken at baseline. The CDR3 nucleotides read TGTACTAGCAGCTTAGGGCTTGGGGAGGGTGATACGCAGTATTTT. Protein sequence: CTSSLGLGEGDTQYF.